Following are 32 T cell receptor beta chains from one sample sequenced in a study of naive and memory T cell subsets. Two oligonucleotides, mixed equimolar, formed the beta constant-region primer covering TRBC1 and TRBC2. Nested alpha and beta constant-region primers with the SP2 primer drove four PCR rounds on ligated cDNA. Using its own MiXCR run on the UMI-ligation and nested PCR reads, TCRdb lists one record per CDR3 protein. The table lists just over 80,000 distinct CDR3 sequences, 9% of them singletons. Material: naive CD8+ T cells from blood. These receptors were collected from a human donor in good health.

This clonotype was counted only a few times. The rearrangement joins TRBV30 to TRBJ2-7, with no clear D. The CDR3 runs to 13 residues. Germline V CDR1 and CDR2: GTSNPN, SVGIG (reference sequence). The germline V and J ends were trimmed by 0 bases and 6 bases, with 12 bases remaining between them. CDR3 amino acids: CAWSVNSAREQYF. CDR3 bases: TGTGCCTGGAGTGTAAACTCAGCCCGCGAGCAGTACTTC.

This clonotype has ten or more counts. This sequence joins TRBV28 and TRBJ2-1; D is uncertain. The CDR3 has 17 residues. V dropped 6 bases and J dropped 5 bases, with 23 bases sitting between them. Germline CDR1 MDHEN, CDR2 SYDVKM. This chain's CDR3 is CASSHPSDPHLHNEQFF. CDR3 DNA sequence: TGTGCCAGCAGCCACCCCTCGGACCCCCACCTTCACAATGAGCAGTTCTTC.

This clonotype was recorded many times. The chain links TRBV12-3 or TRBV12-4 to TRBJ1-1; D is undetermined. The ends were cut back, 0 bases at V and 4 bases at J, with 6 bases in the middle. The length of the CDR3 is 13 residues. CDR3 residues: CASSLALFTEAFF. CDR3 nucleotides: TGTGCCAGCAGTTTAGCTCTGTTCACTGAAGCTTTCTTT.

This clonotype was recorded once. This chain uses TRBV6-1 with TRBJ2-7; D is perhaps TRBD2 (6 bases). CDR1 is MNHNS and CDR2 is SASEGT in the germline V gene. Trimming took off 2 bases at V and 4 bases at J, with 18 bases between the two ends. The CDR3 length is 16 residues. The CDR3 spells CASSEIFGTAGYEQYF. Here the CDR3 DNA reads TGTGCCAGCAGTGAAATCTTCGGGACCGCGGGGTACGAGCAGTACTTC.

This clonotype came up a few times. In DNA, the CDR3 is TGTGCCAGCAGCCAAGATGGGACAGGGGGTTTACCCCTCCACTTT. It yields the protein CASSQDGTGGLPLHF. J is TRBJ1-6 and V is TRBV4-2; 11 bases agree with TRBD1. The length of the CDR3 is 15 residues. The junction had 4 bases not matched to a gene; V was cut back by 0 bases and J by 12 bases. Per germline, CDR1 LGHNA and CDR2 YNFKEQ.

The CDR3 coding sequence is TGTGCCAGCAGTTTAGGGGGGCCGGAGCAGTTCTTC. Its protein is CASSLGGPEQFF. V usage is TRBV12-3 or TRBV12-4 and J usage is TRBJ2-1; D possibly corresponds to TRBD1 (6 bases). V gave up 1 base and J gave up 10 bases, with 8 bases separating them. The CDR3 loop spans 12 amino acids.

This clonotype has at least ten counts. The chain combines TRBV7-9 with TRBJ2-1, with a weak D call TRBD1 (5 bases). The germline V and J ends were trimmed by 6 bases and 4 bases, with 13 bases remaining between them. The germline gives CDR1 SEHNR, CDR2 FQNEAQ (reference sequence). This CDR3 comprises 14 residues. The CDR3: CASRNIQVYNEQFF. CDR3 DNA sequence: TGTGCCAGCAGAAACATACAGGTTTACAATGAGCAGTTCTTC. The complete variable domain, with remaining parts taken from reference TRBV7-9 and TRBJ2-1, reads DTGVSQNPRHKITKRGQNVTFRCDPISEHNRLYWYRQTLGQGPEFLTYFQNEAQLEKSRLLSDRFSAERPKGSFSTLEIQRTEQGDSAMYLCASRNIQVYNEQFFGPGTRLTVL.

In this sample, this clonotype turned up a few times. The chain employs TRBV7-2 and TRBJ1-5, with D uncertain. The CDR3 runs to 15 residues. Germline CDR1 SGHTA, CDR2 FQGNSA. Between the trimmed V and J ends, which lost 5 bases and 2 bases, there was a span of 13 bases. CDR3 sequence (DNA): TGTGCCAGCAGCAGGTTTTCTGATCGCAATCAGCCCCAGCATTTT. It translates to CASSRFSDRNQPQHF.

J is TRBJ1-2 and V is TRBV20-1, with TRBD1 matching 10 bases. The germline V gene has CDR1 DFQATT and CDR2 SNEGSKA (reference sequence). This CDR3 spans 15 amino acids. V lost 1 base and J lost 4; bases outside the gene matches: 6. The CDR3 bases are TGCAGTGCTAGAGTCCCTGGGACAGGGGTCTATGGCTACACCTTC. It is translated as CSARVPGTGVYGYTF.

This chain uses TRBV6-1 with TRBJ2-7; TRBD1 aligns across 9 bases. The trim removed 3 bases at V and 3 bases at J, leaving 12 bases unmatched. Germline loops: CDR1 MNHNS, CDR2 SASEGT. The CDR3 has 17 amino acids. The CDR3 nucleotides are TGTGCCAGCAGTGACTTTCTTCACAGGGGGCAAGACTACGAGCAGTACTTC. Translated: CASSDFLHRGQDYEQYF.

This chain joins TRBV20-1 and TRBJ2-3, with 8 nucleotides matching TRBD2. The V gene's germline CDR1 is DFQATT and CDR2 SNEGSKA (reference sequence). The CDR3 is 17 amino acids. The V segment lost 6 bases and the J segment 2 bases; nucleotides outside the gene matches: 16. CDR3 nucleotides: TGCAGTGCCCGGGGGGGGGAGGGCCTAATTTTCACAGATACGCAGTATTTT. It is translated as CSARGGEGLIFTDTQYF.

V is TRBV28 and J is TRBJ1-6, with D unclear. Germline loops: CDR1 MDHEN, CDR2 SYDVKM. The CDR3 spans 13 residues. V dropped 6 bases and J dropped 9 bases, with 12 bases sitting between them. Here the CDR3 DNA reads TGTGCCAGCAGGGAAACGTGGAGTTCACCCCTCCACTTT. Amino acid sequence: CASRETWSSPLHF.

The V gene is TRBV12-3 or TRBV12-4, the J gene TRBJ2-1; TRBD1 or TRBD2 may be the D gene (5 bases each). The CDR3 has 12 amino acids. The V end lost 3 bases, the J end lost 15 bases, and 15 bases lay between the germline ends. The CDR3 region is CASSFIRDPTFF. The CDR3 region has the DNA TGTGCCAGCAGTTTTATCCGGGACCCGACGTTCTTC.

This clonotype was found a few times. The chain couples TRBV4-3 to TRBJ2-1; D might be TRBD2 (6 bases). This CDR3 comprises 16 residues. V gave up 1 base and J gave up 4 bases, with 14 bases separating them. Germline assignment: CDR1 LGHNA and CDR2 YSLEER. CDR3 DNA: TGCGCCAGCAGCCAAGTCGCGGGACTCGAATACAATGAGCAGTTCTTC. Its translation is CASSQVAGLEYNEQFF.

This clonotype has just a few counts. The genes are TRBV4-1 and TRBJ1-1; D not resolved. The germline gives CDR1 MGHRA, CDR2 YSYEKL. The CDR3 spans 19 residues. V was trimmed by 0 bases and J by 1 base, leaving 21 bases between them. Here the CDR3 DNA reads TGCGCCAGCAGCCAAGAAAAAGCACCTACTACCCCTGCGAACACTGAAGCTTTCTTT. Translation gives CASSQEKAPTTPANTEAFF.

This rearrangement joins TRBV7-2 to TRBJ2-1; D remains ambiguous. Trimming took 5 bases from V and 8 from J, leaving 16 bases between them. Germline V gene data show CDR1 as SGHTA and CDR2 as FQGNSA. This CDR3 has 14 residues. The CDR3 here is CASSLGMGPDEQFF. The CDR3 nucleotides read TGTGCCAGCAGCCTCGGCATGGGCCCAGATGAGCAGTTCTTC.

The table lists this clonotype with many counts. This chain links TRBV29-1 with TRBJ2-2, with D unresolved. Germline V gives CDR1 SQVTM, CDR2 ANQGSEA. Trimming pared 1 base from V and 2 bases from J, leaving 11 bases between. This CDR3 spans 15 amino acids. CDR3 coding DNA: TGCAGCGTTGAAGCGCCCGGGTCCAACACCGGGGAGCTGTTTTTT. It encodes CSVEAPGSNTGELFF.

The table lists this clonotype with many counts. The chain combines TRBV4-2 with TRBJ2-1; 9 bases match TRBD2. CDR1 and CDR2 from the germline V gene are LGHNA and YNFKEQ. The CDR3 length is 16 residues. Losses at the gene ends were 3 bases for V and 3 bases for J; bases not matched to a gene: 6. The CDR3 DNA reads TGTGCCAGCAGCCACGAAGCGGGAGGCTTCTACAATGAGCAGTTCTTC. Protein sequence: CASSHEAGGFYNEQFF.

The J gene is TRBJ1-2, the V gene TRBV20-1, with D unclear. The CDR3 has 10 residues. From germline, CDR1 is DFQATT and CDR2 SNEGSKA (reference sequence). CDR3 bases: TGCAGCCTGCCCCGGGCTGGCTACACCTTC. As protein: CSLPRAGYTF.

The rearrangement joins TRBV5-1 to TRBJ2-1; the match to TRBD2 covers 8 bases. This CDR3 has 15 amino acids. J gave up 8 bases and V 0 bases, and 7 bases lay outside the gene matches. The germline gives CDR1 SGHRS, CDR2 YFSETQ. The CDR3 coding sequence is TGCGCCAGCAGCTTGGAAAGCGGGAGTTTCGATGAGCAGTTCTTC. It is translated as CASSLESGSFDEQFF.

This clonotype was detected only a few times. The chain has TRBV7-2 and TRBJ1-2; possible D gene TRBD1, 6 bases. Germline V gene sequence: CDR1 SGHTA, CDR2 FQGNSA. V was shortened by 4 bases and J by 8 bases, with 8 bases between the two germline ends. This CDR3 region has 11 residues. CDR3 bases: TGTGCCAGCAGCTGGGGACACGGCTACACCTTC. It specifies CASSWGHGYTF.

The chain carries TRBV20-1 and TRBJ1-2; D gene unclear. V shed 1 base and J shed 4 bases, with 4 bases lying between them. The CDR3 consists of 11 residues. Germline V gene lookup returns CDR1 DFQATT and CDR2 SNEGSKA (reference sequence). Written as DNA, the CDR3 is TGCAGTGCTAGAGTGGGCTATGGCTACACCTTC. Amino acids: CSARVGYGYTF.

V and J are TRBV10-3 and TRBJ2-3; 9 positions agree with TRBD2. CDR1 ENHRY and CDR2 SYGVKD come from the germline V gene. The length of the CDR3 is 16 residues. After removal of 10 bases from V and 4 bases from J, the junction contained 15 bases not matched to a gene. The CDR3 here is CATTGDVAGEADTQYF. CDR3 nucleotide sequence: TGTGCCACCACAGGGGATGTAGCGGGAGAGGCAGATACGCAGTATTTT.

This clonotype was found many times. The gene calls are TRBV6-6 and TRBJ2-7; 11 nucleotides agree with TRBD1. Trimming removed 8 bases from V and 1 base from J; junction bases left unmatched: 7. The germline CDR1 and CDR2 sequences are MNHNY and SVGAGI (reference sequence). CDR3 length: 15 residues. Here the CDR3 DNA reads TGTGCCAGCTCTCTCGGGACAGGGGGATCCTACGAGCAGTACTTC. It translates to CASSLGTGGSYEQYF.

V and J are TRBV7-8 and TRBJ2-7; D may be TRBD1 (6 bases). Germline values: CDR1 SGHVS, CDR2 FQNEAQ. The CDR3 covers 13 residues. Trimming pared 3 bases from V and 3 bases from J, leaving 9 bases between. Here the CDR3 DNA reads TGTGCCAGCAGCTTTGGCAGGGGCTACGAGCAGTACTTC. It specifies CASSFGRGYEQYF.

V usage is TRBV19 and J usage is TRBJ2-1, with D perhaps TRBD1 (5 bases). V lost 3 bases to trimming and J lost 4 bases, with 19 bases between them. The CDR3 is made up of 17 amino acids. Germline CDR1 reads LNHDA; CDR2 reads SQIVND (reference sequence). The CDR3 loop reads CASSISTGEGAYNEQFF. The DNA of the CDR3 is TGTGCCAGTAGTATCAGTACTGGGGAAGGGGCTTACAATGAGCAGTTCTTC.

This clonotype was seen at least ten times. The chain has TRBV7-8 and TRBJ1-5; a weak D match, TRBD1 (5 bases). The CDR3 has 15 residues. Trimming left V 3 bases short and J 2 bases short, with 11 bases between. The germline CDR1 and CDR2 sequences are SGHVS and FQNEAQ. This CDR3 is CASSFVDSGNQPQHF. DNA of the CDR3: TGTGCCAGCAGCTTCGTCGACAGCGGCAATCAGCCCCAGCATTTT.

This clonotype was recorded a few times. The CDR3 nucleotides are TGTGCCATCAGTGAATGGGCCGCCCCTAGCAATGAGCAGTTCTTC. Translating it yields CAISEWAAPSNEQFF. V is TRBV10-3 and J is TRBJ2-1; D unclear. V was shortened by 3 bases and J by 6 bases, with 15 bases between the two germline ends. The CDR3 runs to 15 residues. CDR1 is ENHRY and CDR2 is SYGVKD in the germline V gene.

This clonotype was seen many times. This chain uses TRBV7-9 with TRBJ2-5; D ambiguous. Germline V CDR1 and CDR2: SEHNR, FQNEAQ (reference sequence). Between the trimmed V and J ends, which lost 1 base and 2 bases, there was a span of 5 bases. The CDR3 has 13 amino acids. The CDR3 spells CASSLVGQETQYF. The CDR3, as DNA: TGTGCCAGCAGCTTAGTGGGGCAAGAGACCCAGTACTTC.

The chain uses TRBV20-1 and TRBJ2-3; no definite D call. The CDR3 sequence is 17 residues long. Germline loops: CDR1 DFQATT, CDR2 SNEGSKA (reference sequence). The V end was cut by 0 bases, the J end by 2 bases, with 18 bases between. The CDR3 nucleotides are TGCAGTGCTAGAGATCGTATGGGTCACTCCCTCACAGATACGCAGTATTTT. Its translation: CSARDRMGHSLTDTQYF.

The CDR3 sequence: CASSLVGPNTEAFF. Here the CDR3 DNA reads TGTGCCAGCAGCTTAGTGGGACCGAACACTGAAGCTTTCTTT. V and J are TRBV7-2 and TRBJ1-1; TRBD1 is a possible D gene (5 bases). Germline values: CDR1 SGHTA, CDR2 FQGNSA. V was shortened by 1 base and J by 1 base, with 7 bases between the two germline ends. CDR3 length equals 14 residues.

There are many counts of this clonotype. The CDR3 loop is CASSLGRTEAFF. In DNA, the CDR3 is TGTGCCAGCAGCTTAGGCCGCACTGAAGCTTTCTTT. V and J are TRBV7-9 and TRBJ1-1; D is ambiguous. Trimming took 1 base from V and 4 from J, leaving 4 bases between them. The CDR3 is 12 amino acids. CDR1 and CDR2 from the germline V gene are SEHNR and FQNEAQ (reference sequence).